This T cell receptor beta chain was retrieved from a study of blood T cells in healthy people across ages. General study points: The long-lived group displayed more naive CD4+ cells, plus higher diversity, than the aged donors did.

Together with a sample-barcoded 5' primer, a J-beta primer mix was included in a second PCR lasting roughly 6 to 12 cycles. The yield of each sample was at least 3 million CDR3-containing paired-end reads. TCRdb reprocessed the 5' RACE reads with MiXCR, giving one entry per CDR3 protein. The sample contains 600,000 or so distinct CDR3 sequences, approximately 30% of which appear only once. This clonotype was seen repeatedly, ten times or more. No antigen is known for it. With 4 bases clipped from V and 4 bases from J, the junction kept 6 bases outside the gene matches. The CDR3 length is 14 residues. The germline V gene has CDR1 SGHRS and CDR2 YFSETQ.

Specimen: blood. This chain uses TRBV5-1 with TRBJ1-1, with 8 positions matching TRBD1. This receptor was identified in a woman of 80 years or more in good health. CDR3 in amino acids: CASSVTTGGTEAFF. CDR3 coding DNA: TGCGCCAGCAGCGTGACTACAGGGGGCACTGAAGCTTTCTTT.